The clone carrying this TCR beta chain was detected a few times. The data originate from a study of blood T cell repertoires in COVID-19. The CDR3 sequence is 13 residues long. V gave up 4 bases and J gave up 2 bases, with 8 bases separating them. CDR1 and CDR2 (germline): MDHEN, SYDVKM. Assay: immunoSEQ multiplex PCR; the TCRdb copy retains only in-frame clones and omits some. The sample has approximately 76,000 clones; 65% to 90% are singletons. The source is a woman in her fifties or sixties with acute or convalescent COVID-19. The sequencing input was peripheral blood. The chain uses TRBV28 and TRBJ1-2, with no clear D. The CDR3 DNA is TGTGCCAGCAGTTCCGTACAGAACTATGGCTACACCTTC. Encoded protein: CASSSVQNYGYTF.